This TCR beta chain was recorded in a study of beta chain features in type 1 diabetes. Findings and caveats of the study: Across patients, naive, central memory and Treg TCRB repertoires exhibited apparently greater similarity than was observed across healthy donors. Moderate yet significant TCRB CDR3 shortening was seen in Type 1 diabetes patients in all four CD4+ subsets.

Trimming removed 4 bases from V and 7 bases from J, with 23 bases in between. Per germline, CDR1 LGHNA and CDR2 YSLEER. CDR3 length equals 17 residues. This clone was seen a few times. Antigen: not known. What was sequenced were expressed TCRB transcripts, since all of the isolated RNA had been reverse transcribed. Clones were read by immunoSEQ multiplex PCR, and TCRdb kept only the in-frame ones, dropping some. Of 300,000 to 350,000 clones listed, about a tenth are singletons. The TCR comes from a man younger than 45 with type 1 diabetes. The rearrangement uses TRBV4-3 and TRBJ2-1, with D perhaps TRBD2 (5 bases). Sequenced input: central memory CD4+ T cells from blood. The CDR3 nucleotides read TGCGCCAGCAGCCCGAGGGCCAGAACTAGTTCGGGGAATGAGCAGTTCTTC. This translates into CASSPRARTSSGNEQFF.